The 31 T cell receptor beta chains listed next were all sequenced from one sample in a study of cytomegalovirus exposure and HLA in healthy donors. The study ran its PCR with 60 Vbeta and 13 Jbeta primers. Profiling relied on immunoSEQ multiplex PCR, and the TCRdb table lists in-frame clones only, not all of them. The sample consists of about 160,000 clones, 68% of them appearing once. Sequenced: PBMCs. The receptors derive from a man aged 45-60 years in good health and CMV-seronegative.

The chain combines TRBV6-5 with TRBJ1-2, with D tentatively TRBD1 (5 bases). The CDR3 has 14 residues. Trimming pared 5 bases from V and 8 bases from J, leaving 18 bases between. The germline CDR1 and CDR2 sequences are MNHEY and SVGAGI. DNA for the CDR3: TGTGCCAGCAGTAGAAGGCGGCAGGGTGAAGGCTACACCTTC. This encodes CASSRRRQGEGYTF.

This clone was counted a few times. The CDR3 bases are TGTGCCAGCAGTTTGCGGGGGGGCGGGACAGATACGCAGTATTTT. This codes for CASSLRGGGTDTQYF. The chain links TRBV28 to TRBJ2-3, with 9 positions matching TRBD2. In germline, CDR1 is MDHEN, CDR2 SYDVKM. The V gene end was trimmed by 3 bases and the J gene end by 3 bases; junction bases not matched to a gene: 4. The CDR3 extends over 15 amino acids.

The gene calls are TRBV11-3 and TRBJ2-2; D remains ambiguous. The CDR3 has 20 residues. The germline V gene has CDR1 SGHNT and CDR2 YENEEA. Trimming shortened V by 1 base and J by 0 bases, and 21 bases separated the two germline ends. CDR3 protein: CASSLGVPRPDITNTGELFF. The DNA of the CDR3 is TGTGCCAGCAGCTTAGGCGTTCCCCGACCAGACATAACGAACACCGGGGAGCTGTTTTTT. The full variable domain, in which reference TRBV11-3 and TRBJ2-2 provide the parts outside the CDR3, is EAGVVQSPRYKIIEKKQPVAFWCNPISGHNTLYWYLQNLGQGPELLIRYENEEAVDDSQLPKDRFSAERLKGVDSTLKIQPAELGDSAVYLCASSLGVPRPDITNTGELFFGEGSRLTVL.

V usage is TRBV27 and J usage is TRBJ2-7; weak D call: TRBD1 (5 bases). V shed 1 base and J shed 2 bases, with 9 bases lying between them. CDR1 and CDR2 from the germline V gene are MNHEY and SMNVEV (reference sequence). The CDR3 totals 14 residues. In nucleotides, the CDR3 is TGTGCCAGCAGTTTATATGGGGCAGCCTACGAGCAGTACTTC. It encodes CASSLYGAAYEQYF.

The chain couples TRBV19 to TRBJ2-1; D is perhaps TRBD2 (6 bases). The ends were cut back, 5 bases at V and 0 bases at J, with 14 bases in the middle. Germline CDR1 and CDR2: LNHDA and SQIVND (reference sequence). The CDR3 loop spans 16 amino acids. The CDR3 protein is CASSGRRGNSYNEQFF. The DNA of the CDR3 is TGTGCCAGTAGTGGGCGGCGGGGCAACTCCTACAATGAGCAGTTCTTC.

This chain links TRBV5-6 with TRBJ1-2; 9 bases are a match to TRBD1. The CDR3 covers 14 residues. The V and J ends lost 5 bases and 3 bases, in that order; junction bases with no gene match: 5. Per germline, CDR1 SGHDT and CDR2 YYEEEE. The CDR3 DNA reads TGTGCCAGCAGACAAACAGGGGGCGACTATGGCTACACCTTC. It encodes CASRQTGGDYGYTF.

The chain combines TRBV5-1 with TRBJ1-2, with 9 bases lining up with TRBD1. V dropped 3 bases and J dropped 4; count of bases not matched to a gene: 10. This CDR3 has 16 amino acids. Germline lookup yields CDR1 SGHRS and CDR2 YFSETQ. CDR3 nucleotide sequence: TGCGCCAGCAGCTCGGGACAGGGATCCCTGATCTATGGCTACACCTTC. Translating gives CASSSGQGSLIYGYTF.

The chain combines TRBV2 with TRBJ2-3; 13 nucleotides align to TRBD2. Germline-derived CDR1 and CDR2 are SNHLY and FYNNEI. The J segment lost 5 bases and the V segment lost 8 bases, leaving 4 bases of the junction unmatched. The CDR3 contains 14 residues. CDR3 nucleotides: TGTGCCAGCTGGGGACTAGCGGGGAAAGATACGCAGTATTTT. Translated, it gives CASWGLAGKDTQYF.

V and J are TRBV2 and TRBJ1-6; maybe TRBD1 (6 bases). The germline CDR1 and CDR2 sequences are SNHLY and FYNNEI. With 4 bases removed from V and 0 bases from J, the gap between germline ends came to 13 bases. This CDR3 comprises 17 residues. The CDR3 here is CASSVTGLSSYNSPLHF. For the CDR3, the DNA is TGTGCCAGCAGTGTTACAGGGTTAAGCTCCTATAATTCACCCCTCCACTTT.

The chain employs TRBV11-2 and TRBJ1-6, with D possibly matching TRBD1 (6 bases). Trimming cost V 4 bases and J 0 bases, with 13 bases left between them. In germline, CDR1 is SGHAT, CDR2 FQNNGV. The CDR3 consists of 17 residues. The CDR3 sequence: CASSSGGASSYNSPLHF. DNA for the CDR3: TGTGCCAGCAGCTCGGGGGGGGCGAGCTCCTATAATTCACCCCTCCACTTT. The full variable domain, rest sourced from reference TRBV11-2 and TRBJ1-6, is EAGVAQSPRYKIIEKRQSVAFWCNPISGHATLYWYQQILGQGPKLLIQFQNNGVVDDSQLPKDRFSAERLKGVDSTLKIQPAKLEDSAVYLCASSSGGASSYNSPLHFGNGTRLTVT.

The rearrangement joins TRBV29-1 to TRBJ2-4; no firm D call. The CDR3 is 14 residues long. Germline V gene lookup returns CDR1 SQVTM and CDR2 ANQGSEA. Trimming stripped 1 base from V and 0 bases from J, with 7 bases between. CDR3 residues: CSVEGQLAKNIQYF. CDR3 DNA sequence: TGCAGCGTTGAAGGGCAGTTAGCCAAAAACATTCAGTACTTC.

A few counts support this clone. The chain employs TRBV28 and TRBJ1-4; 9 positions match TRBD1. Losses at the gene ends were 2 bases for V and 1 base for J; bases not matched to a gene: 8. Germline CDR1 and CDR2: MDHEN and SYDVKM. This CDR3 contains 18 residues. The CDR3 nucleotides read TGTGCCAGCAGTTTAATTCAGGGACAGGGAGGAACTAATGAAAAACTGTTTTTT. Residues: CASSLIQGQGGTNEKLFF.

This chain joins TRBV19 and TRBJ1-1; maybe TRBD1 (5 bases). The CDR3 length is 17 residues. In germline, CDR1 is LNHDA, CDR2 SQIVND (reference sequence). V gave up 1 base and J gave up 0 bases, with 15 bases separating them. The CDR3 nucleotides read TGTGCCAGTAGTATAGGGGGGACGGGGGTGATGAACACTGAAGCTTTCTTT. Amino acid sequence: CASSIGGTGVMNTEAFF.

Of note for this clone: The junction differs from germline at one of its ends, possibly a read error. The V gene is TRBV5-1, the J gene TRBJ1-2; TRBD1 might be the D (5 bases). Germline lookup yields CDR1 SGHRS and CDR2 YFSETQ. The CDR3 runs 17 residues. This CDR3 reads CASRAFGTTGTSYGYPF. As DNA, the CDR3 is TGCGCCAGCAGAGCTTTTGGGACTACAGGTACCAGTTATGGCTACCCCTTC. The complete variable domain, with remaining parts taken from reference TRBV5-1 and TRBJ1-2, reads KAGVTQTPRYLIKTRGQQVTLSCSPISGHRSVSWYQQTPGQGLQFLFEYFSETQRNKGNFPGRFSGRQFSNSRSEMNVSTLELGDSALYLCASRAFGTTGTSYGYPFGSGTRLTVV.

The chain has TRBV29-1 and TRBJ2-7; TRBD1 matches 11 bases. Germline V gene sequence: CDR1 SQVTM, CDR2 ANQGSEA. V dropped 4 bases and J dropped 3; count of bases not matched to a gene: 8. CDR3 length: 15 residues. CDR3 sequence: CSVAPSGTGGYEQYF. CDR3 DNA: TGCAGCGTTGCCCCCTCCGGGACAGGGGGCTACGAGCAGTACTTC.

This clone was seen a single time. The CDR3 coding sequence is TGTGCCAGCAGCCAAGCGCGGGGGGCGCTTAGCAATCAGCCCCAGCATTTT. Its translation: CASSQARGALSNQPQHF. The chain combines TRBV4-2 with TRBJ1-5, with a possible D match to TRBD1 (6 bases). Looked up from germline, CDR1 is LGHNA and CDR2 is YNFKEQ. V was pared by 1 base and J by 0 bases, with 13 bases between. The CDR3 has 17 amino acids.

Worth noting for this clone: Other nucleotide sequences from this sample produce the same CDR3. This chain links TRBV7-2 with TRBJ1-2; 7 bases map to TRBD1. V lost 2 bases, J lost 6 bases, and 0 bases stayed unmatched. The CDR3 is 12 amino acids. Germline V lookup: CDR1 SGHTA, CDR2 FQGNSA. The CDR3 spells CASSLQGDGYTF. For the CDR3, the DNA is TGTGCCAGCAGCTTACAGGGGGATGGCTACACCTTC.

V is TRBV7-8 and J is TRBJ1-2; maybe TRBD1 (6 bases). Germline lookup yields CDR1 SGHVS and CDR2 FQNEAQ. Trimming cost V 1 base and J 4 bases, with 10 bases left between them. The CDR3 covers 14 residues. The CDR3 region is CASSLDRTVYGYTF. CDR3 coding DNA: TGTGCCAGCAGCTTAGACAGGACAGTCTATGGCTACACCTTC.

The table lists this clone with a few counts. The J gene is TRBJ2-2, the V gene TRBV28; D possibly corresponds to TRBD2 (6 bases). CDR1 and CDR2 (germline): MDHEN, SYDVKM. There are 16 residues in the CDR3. V was pared by 7 bases and J by 3 bases, with 18 bases between. The CDR3 loop reads CASTGIRLVHTGELFF. CDR3 in DNA: TGTGCCAGCACAGGTATTAGACTAGTGCACACCGGGGAGCTGTTTTTT.

CDR3 sequence: CASSPNRGNQPQHF. CDR3 nucleotide sequence: TGTGCCAGCAGCCCGAACAGGGGCAATCAGCCCCAGCATTTT. V gene TRBV7-9 combines with J gene TRBJ1-5; TRBD1 is a possible D gene (6 bases). This CDR3 is 14 amino acids long. V lost 5 bases to trimming and J lost 2 bases, with 10 bases between them. CDR1 SEHNR and CDR2 FQNEAQ come from the germline V gene (reference sequence).

The chain joins TRBV19 to TRBJ1-5, with 9 positions matching TRBD1. CDR1 is LNHDA, CDR2 SQIVND, per germline (reference sequence). The V and J ends lost 9 bases and 6 bases, in that order; junction bases with no gene match: 9. This CDR3 is 14 amino acids long. The CDR3 reads CASGGDRDSQPQHF. The CDR3 region has the DNA TGTGCCAGCGGGGGGGACAGGGATAGTCAGCCCCAGCATTTT.

This chain links TRBV28 with TRBJ2-1, with 14 positions matching TRBD2. The CDR3 sequence is 15 residues long. Trimming at V came to 5 bases and at J to 7 bases, leaving 4 bases not matched to a gene. Germline V gene data show CDR1 as MDHEN and CDR2 as SYDVKM. CDR3 loop: CASSIGLAGGNEQFF. As DNA, the CDR3 is TGTGCCAGCAGTATAGGACTAGCGGGGGGTAATGAGCAGTTCTTC. The variable domain in full, with the rest retrieved from reference TRBV28 and TRBJ2-1, is DVKVTQSSRYLVKRTGEKVFLECVQDMDHENMFWYRQDPGLGLRLIYFSYDVKMKEKGDIPEGYSVSREKKERFSLILESASTNQTSMYLCASSIGLAGGNEQFFGPGTRLTVL.

The sample holds a few counts of this clone. The chain joins TRBV5-1 to TRBJ1-2, with TRBD1 as a possible D gene (6 bases). The germline V and J ends were trimmed by 2 bases and 4 bases, with 9 bases remaining between them. The CDR3 consists of 13 residues. Germline V gives CDR1 SGHRS, CDR2 YFSETQ. This CDR3 is CASSFDRSYGYTF. CDR3 nucleotide sequence: TGCGCCAGCAGCTTCGACAGGAGCTATGGCTACACCTTC.

The CDR3 loop reads CASSLGGTGGYTF. The CDR3 DNA follows: TGTGCCAGCAGCCTCGGGGGGACGGGGGGCTACACCTTC. The genes are TRBV11-2 and TRBJ1-2, with D perhaps TRBD1 (5 bases). The CDR3 sequence is 13 residues long. Between the trimmed V and J ends, which lost 5 bases and 8 bases, there was a span of 15 bases. Germline CDR1 and CDR2: SGHAT and FQNNGV. Full variable domain (outside the CDR3, taken from reference TRBV11-2 and TRBJ1-2): EAGVAQSPRYKIIEKRQSVAFWCNPISGHATLYWYQQILGQGPKLLIQFQNNGVVDDSQLPKDRFSAERLKGVDSTLKIQPAKLEDSAVYLCASSLGGTGGYTFGSGTRLTVV.

This chain connects TRBV5-4 to TRBJ1-6; the D gene is possibly TRBD1 (6 bases). V was cut by 2 bases and J by 8 bases, with 17 bases left in between. This CDR3 region has 16 residues. In germline, CDR1 is SGHNT, CDR2 YYREEE (reference sequence). The CDR3 DNA is TGTGCCAGCAGCTTTTCCTACAGGGAGAGAGATTCACCCCTCCACTTT. It encodes CASSFSYRERDSPLHF.

This rearrangement joins TRBV5-1 to TRBJ2-1, with 11 bases identical to TRBD2. This CDR3 has 16 amino acids. Germline V gives CDR1 SGHRS, CDR2 YFSETQ. Trimming removed 0 bases from V and 9 bases from J; junction bases left unmatched: 8. In nucleotides, the CDR3 is TGCGCCAGCAGCTTGGTCCCAGATCTAGCGGGGGGTGAGCAGTTCTTC. Protein: CASSLVPDLAGGEQFF.

J is TRBJ2-2 and V is TRBV7-2; weak D call: TRBD2 (7 bases). CDR1 is SGHTA, CDR2 FQGNSA, per germline. CDR3 size: 16 residues. The V end lost 1 base, the J end lost 2 bases, and 11 bases lay between the germline ends. This CDR3 is CASSLVAGANTGELFF. The CDR3 DNA follows: TGTGCCAGCAGCTTAGTGGCGGGGGCAAACACCGGGGAGCTGTTTTTT. The whole variable domain, filled in from reference TRBV7-2 and TRBJ2-2, reads GAGVSQSPSNKVTEKGKDVELRCDPISGHTALYWYRQSLGQGLEFLIYFQGNSAPDKSGLPSDRFSAERTGGSVSTLTIQRTQQEDSAVYLCASSLVAGANTGELFFGEGSRLTVL.

The J gene is TRBJ2-5, the V gene TRBV7-9; D not resolved. This CDR3 is 13 amino acids long. V was clipped by 6 bases and J by 7 bases, with 15 bases between them. Germline values: CDR1 SEHNR, CDR2 FQNEAQ (reference sequence). CDR3 DNA sequence: TGTGCCAGCAGACTAATCGTTACGGGGACCCAGTACTTC. Protein: CASRLIVTGTQYF.

The V and J genes are TRBV5-1 and TRBJ2-2, with D possibly matching TRBD1 (6 bases). There are 16 residues in the CDR3. Germline CDR1 reads SGHRS; CDR2 reads YFSETQ. The V gene lost 4 bases and the J gene lost 0 bases, with 13 bases spanning the gap. In DNA form, the CDR3 reads TGCGCCAGCAGCCCACCGGACAGTTCGAACACCGGGGAGCTGTTTTTT. Protein sequence: CASSPPDSSNTGELFF.

The chain links TRBV7-2 to TRBJ2-7, with 7 bases aligning to TRBD1. V was clipped by 5 bases and J by 7 bases; unmatched bases: 5. This CDR3 spans 12 amino acids. Germline loops: CDR1 SGHTA, CDR2 FQGNSA. CDR3 in amino acids: CASSRQGFEQYF. CDR3 nucleotides: TGTGCCAGCAGCCGACAGGGTTTTGAGCAGTACTTC.

The chain combines TRBV4-2 with TRBJ2-7, with D possibly matching TRBD2 (7 bases). The CDR3 is 19 amino acids. The germline V gene has CDR1 LGHNA and CDR2 YNFKEQ. V was trimmed by 0 bases and J by 0 bases, leaving 21 bases between them. The CDR3 spells CASSQEGGYGRGSSYEQYF. The CDR3 DNA sequence: TGTGCCAGCAGCCAAGAAGGGGGTTATGGGCGGGGGTCCTCCTACGAGCAGTACTTC.